The 2 T cell receptor beta chains presented below share a single source sample, sequenced in a study of T cell responses to AZD1222 COVID-19 vaccine. The method was immunoSEQ multiplex PCR; TCRdb's version includes in-frame clones alone and lacks a portion of them. The sample has 150,000 or so clones; approximately 88% are singletons. Sample: peripheral blood, taken on day 0 of AZD1222 vaccination. The receptors come from an adult in good health.

The rearrangement links TRBV7-2 to TRBJ2-3; 8 nucleotides agree with TRBD2. The CDR3 contains 15 residues. The junction had 6 bases not matched to a gene; V was cut back by 3 bases and J by 4 bases. Germline CDR1 SGHTA, CDR2 FQGNSA. The CDR3 coding sequence is TGTGCCAGCAGCTTTATGGGACTAGGCGCAGATACGCAGTATTTT. Protein: CASSFMGLGADTQYF.

The CDR3 nucleotides are TGTGCCAGTAGGGCTATCGGGACTAAGTCCACGGAGACCCAGTACTTC. It encodes CASRAIGTKSTETQYF. This chain links TRBV19 with TRBJ2-5; TRBD2 matches 7 bases. CDR3 size: 16 residues. Per germline, CDR1 LNHDA and CDR2 SQIVND (reference sequence). V lost 6 bases and J lost 5; bases outside the gene matches: 15.